These T cell receptor beta chains were read from a single sample in a study of T cells in Graves' hyperthyroidism and ophthalmopathy. TCRdb passed the multiplex PCR reads through MiXCR, listing each CDR3 protein once. Among a few hundred thousand distinct CDR3 sequences listed, 15% to 18% were seen once. Sequenced material: blood. These receptor sequences come from a woman younger than 30 with Graves' hyperthyroidism. Both conserved end residues are part of each CDR3. The D gene is left open where the match is weak. Clone size is given for some rows only: seen once, a few or many times, or a class if the clone is expanded.

CDR3nt: TGTGCCAGCAGCCATTCAGTCCTAGCGGGAGTGGGCGAGCAGTACTTC
CDR3aa: CASSHSVLAGVGEQYF
v_gene: TRBV11-2
abundance: -
d_gene: TRBD2
len: 16
j_gene: TRBJ2-7

CDR3nt: TGCAGTGCTAGAGATCAGGGGAGCGCCAAAAACATTCAGTACTTC
CDR3aa: CSARDQGSAKNIQYF
v_gene: TRBV20-1
abundance: many
d_gene: -
len: 15
j_gene: TRBJ2-4

CDR3nt: TGTGCCAGCATTAACAAGCGGGGCGAAAACACCATATATTTT
CDR3aa: CASINKRGENTIYF
v_gene: TRBV12-3/TRBV12-4
abundance: many
d_gene: -
len: 14
j_gene: TRBJ1-3

CDR3nt: TGTGCCATCAGTGACTTCGGACAGGGGAATGGTGGCTACACCTTC
CDR3aa: CAISDFGQGNGGYTF
v_gene: TRBV10-3
abundance: -
d_gene: TRBD1
len: 15
j_gene: TRBJ1-2

CDR3nt: TGTGCCAGCAGACCGGGACAGGGGAACTGCTCTGGGGCCAACGTCCTGACTTTC
CDR3aa: CASRPGQGNCSGANVLTF
v_gene: TRBV5-7
abundance: many
d_gene: TRBD1
len: 18
j_gene: TRBJ2-6

CDR3nt: TGCGCCAGCAGCCAAGCCCAAGGGGGACAGGAAAGAAAGTATGGCTACACCTTC
CDR3aa: CASSQAQGGQERKYGYTF
v_gene: TRBV4-1
abundance: -
d_gene: TRBD1
len: 18
j_gene: TRBJ1-2

CDR3nt: TGTGCCAGCAGCTACCCGAGGGGGCTAGCGGTTCGTCGCTCCTACAATGAGCAGTTCTTC
CDR3aa: CASSYPRGLAVRRSYNEQFF
v_gene: TRBV7-2
abundance: many
d_gene: -
len: 20
j_gene: TRBJ2-1

CDR3nt: TGCAGTGCTAGAGATTCTAGCGGGGGGGGCAGTGCTAGCACAGATACGCAGTATTTT
CDR3aa: CSARDSSGGGSASTDTQYF
v_gene: TRBV20-1
abundance: many
d_gene: TRBD2
len: 19
j_gene: TRBJ2-3

CDR3nt: TGTGCCAGCAGACCTAGCGGGGGGACAGGGCTAACCGGGGAGCTGTTTTTT
CDR3aa: CASRPSGGTGLTGELFF
v_gene: TRBV28
abundance: -
d_gene: TRBD2
len: 17
j_gene: TRBJ2-2

CDR3nt: TGCAGTGCCACAGGGACCTACGAGCAGTACTTC
CDR3aa: CSATGTYEQYF
v_gene: TRBV20-1
abundance: many
d_gene: -
len: 11
j_gene: TRBJ2-7

CDR3nt: TGTGCCTGGAGCGACAGGGGGCGCGGAGCTTTCTTT
CDR3aa: CAWSDRGRGAFF
v_gene: TRBV30
abundance: -
d_gene: TRBD1
len: 12
j_gene: TRBJ1-1

CDR3nt: TGTGCCAGCAGCTCTAGGACAGGGTCGGCTGGCTACACCTTC
CDR3aa: CASSSRTGSAGYTF
v_gene: TRBV7-2
abundance: many
d_gene: TRBD1
len: 14
j_gene: TRBJ1-2

CDR3nt: TGTGCCAGCAGTGAAGCATTAGGGGGCGCACACAATGAGCAGTTCTTC
CDR3aa: CASSEALGGAHNEQFF
v_gene: TRBV2
abundance: many
d_gene: TRBD1
len: 16
j_gene: TRBJ2-1